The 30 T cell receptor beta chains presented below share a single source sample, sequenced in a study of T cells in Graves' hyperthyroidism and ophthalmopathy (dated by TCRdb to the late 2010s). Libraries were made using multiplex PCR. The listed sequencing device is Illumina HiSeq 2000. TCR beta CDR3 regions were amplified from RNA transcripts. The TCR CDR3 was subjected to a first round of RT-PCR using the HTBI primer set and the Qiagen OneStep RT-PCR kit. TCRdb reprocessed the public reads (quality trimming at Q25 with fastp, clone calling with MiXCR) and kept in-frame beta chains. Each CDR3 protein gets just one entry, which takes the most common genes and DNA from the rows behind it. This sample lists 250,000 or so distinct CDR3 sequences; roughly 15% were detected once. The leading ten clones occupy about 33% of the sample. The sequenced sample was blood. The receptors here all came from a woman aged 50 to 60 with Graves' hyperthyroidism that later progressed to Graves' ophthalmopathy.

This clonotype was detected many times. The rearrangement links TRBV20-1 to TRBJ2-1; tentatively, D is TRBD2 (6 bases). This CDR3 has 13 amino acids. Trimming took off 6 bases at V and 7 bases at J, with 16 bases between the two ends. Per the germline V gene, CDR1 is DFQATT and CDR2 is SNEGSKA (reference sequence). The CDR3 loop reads CSASGGPRNEQFF. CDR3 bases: TGCAGTGCATCCGGAGGGCCGAGAAATGAGCAGTTCTTC.

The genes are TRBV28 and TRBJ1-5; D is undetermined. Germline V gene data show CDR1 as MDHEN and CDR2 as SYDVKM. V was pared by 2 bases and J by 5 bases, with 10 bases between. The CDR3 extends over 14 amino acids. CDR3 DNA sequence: TGTGCCAGCAGTTTAGCGGTTTCAGATCAGCCCCAGCATTTT. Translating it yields CASSLAVSDQPQHF. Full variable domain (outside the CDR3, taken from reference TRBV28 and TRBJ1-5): DVKVTQSSRYLVKRTGEKVFLECVQDMDHENMFWYRQDPGLGLRLIYFSYDVKMKEKGDIPEGYSVSREKKERFSLILESASTNQTSMYLCASSLAVSDQPQHFGDGTRLSIL.

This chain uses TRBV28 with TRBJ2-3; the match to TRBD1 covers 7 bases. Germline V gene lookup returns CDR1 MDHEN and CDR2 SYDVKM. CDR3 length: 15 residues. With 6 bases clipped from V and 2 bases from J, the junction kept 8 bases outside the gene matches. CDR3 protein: CASRVRDSITDTQYF. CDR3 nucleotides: TGTGCCAGCAGGGTTCGGGACAGTATCACAGATACGCAGTATTTT.

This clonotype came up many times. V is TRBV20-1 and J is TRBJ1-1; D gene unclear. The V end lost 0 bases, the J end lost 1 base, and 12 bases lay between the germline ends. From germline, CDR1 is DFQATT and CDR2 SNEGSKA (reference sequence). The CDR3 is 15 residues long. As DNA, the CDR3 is TGCAGTGCTAGAGATTTTCAGCGGGGGAACACTGAAGCTTTCTTT. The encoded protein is CSARDFQRGNTEAFF.

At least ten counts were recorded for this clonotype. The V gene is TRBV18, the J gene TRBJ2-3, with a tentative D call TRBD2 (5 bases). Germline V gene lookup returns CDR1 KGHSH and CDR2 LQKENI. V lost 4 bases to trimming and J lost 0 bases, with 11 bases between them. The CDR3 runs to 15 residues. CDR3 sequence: CASSRDYTSTDTQYF. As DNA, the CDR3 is TGTGCCAGCTCACGAGACTACACTAGCACAGATACGCAGTATTTT. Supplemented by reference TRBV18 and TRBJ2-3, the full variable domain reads NAGVMQNPRHLVRRRGQEARLRCSPMKGHSHVYWYRQLPEEGLKFMVYLQKENIIDESGMPKERFSAEFPKEGPSILRIQQVVRGDSAAYFCASSRDYTSTDTQYFGPGTRLTVL.

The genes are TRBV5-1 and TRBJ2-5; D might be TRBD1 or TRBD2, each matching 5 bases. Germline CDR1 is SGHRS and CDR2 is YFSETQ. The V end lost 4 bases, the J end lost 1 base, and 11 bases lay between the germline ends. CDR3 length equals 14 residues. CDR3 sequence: CASSPFGTQETQYF. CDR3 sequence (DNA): TGCGCCAGCAGCCCCTTTGGGACCCAAGAGACCCAGTACTTC. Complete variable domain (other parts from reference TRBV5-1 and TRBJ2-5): KAGVTQTPRYLIKTRGQQVTLSCSPISGHRSVSWYQQTPGQGLQFLFEYFSETQRNKGNFPGRFSGRQFSNSRSEMNVSTLELGDSALYLCASSPFGTQETQYFGPGTRLLVL.

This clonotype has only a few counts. The CDR3 nucleotides read TGTGCCACCAGCTATTTCGGAACAGTCGCCTACGAGCAGTACTTC. Translated: CATSYFGTVAYEQYF. The rearrangement links TRBV15 to TRBJ2-7; D is unresolved. Looked up from germline, CDR1 is LNHNV and CDR2 is YYDKDF (reference sequence). Between the trimmed V and J ends, which lost 5 bases and 2 bases, there was a span of 16 bases. CDR3 length: 15 residues.

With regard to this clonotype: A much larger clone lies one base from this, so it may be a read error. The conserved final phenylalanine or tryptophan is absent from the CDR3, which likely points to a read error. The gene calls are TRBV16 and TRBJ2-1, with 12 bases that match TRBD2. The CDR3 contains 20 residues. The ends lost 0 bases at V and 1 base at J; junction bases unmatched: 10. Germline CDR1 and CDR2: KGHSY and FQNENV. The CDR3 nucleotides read TGTGCCAGCAGCCAATCAGGGGAGACTAGCGGGAGTTTATCCTACAATGAGCAGTTCCTC. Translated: CASSQSGETSGSLSYNEQFL.

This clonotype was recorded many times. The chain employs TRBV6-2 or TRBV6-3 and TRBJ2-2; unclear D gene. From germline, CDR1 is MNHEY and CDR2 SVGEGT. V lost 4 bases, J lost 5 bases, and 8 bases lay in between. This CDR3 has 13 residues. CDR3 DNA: TGTGCCAGCAGTTCCCAGGCGACCGGGGAGCTGTTTTTT. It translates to CASSSQATGELFF.

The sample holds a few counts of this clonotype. The CDR3 loop reads CASSFRAVVETQYF. The CDR3 DNA reads as TGTGCCAGCAGCTTCAGGGCAGTTGTAGAGACCCAGTACTTC. The V gene is TRBV7-9, the J gene TRBJ2-5, with D maybe TRBD1 (5 bases). V lost 3 bases to trimming and J lost 4 bases, with 12 bases between them. Germline V gene data show CDR1 as SEHNR and CDR2 as FQNEAQ (reference sequence). The CDR3 contains 14 residues.

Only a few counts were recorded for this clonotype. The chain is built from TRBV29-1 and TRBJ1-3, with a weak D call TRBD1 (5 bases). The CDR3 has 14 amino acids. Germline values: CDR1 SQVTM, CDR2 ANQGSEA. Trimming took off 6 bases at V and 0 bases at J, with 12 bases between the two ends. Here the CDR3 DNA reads TGCAGCGTCGCCACAGGCTTCTCTGGAAACACCATATATTTT. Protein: CSVATGFSGNTIYF.

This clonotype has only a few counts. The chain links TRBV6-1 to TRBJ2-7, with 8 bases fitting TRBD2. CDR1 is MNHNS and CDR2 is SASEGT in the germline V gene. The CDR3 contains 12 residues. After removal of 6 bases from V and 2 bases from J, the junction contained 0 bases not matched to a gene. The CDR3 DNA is TGTGCCAGCAGCGGGAGGGCCTACGAGCAGTACTTC. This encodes CASSGRAYEQYF.

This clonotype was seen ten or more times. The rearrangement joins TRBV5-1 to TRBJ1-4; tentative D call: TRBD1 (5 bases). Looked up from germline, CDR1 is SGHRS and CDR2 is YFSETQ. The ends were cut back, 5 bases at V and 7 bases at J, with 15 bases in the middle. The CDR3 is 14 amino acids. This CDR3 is CASSPGTRGEKLFF. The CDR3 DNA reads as TGCGCCAGCAGTCCAGGGACGAGGGGTGAAAAACTGTTTTTT. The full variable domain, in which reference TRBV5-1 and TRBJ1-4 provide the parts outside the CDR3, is KAGVTQTPRYLIKTRGQQVTLSCSPISGHRSVSWYQQTPGQGLQFLFEYFSETQRNKGNFPGRFSGRQFSNSRSEMNVSTLELGDSALYLCASSPGTRGEKLFFGSGTQLSVL.

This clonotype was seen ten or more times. DNA of the CDR3: TGTGCCAGCTGGGACAGGGGGAAAGAAGCTTTCTTT. As protein: CASWDRGKEAFF. This chain connects TRBV27 to TRBJ1-1; 11 nucleotides match TRBD1. The V gene end was trimmed by 8 bases and the J gene end by 8 bases; junction bases not matched to a gene: 4. Germline lookup yields CDR1 MNHEY and CDR2 SMNVEV (reference sequence). CDR3 size: 12 residues.

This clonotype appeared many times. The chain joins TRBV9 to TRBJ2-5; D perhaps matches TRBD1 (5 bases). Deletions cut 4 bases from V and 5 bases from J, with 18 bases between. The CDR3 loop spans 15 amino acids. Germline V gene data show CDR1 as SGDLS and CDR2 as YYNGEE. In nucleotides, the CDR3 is TGTGCCAGCAGCCGAGACGGTACACACAGGGAGACCCAGTACTTC. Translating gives CASSRDGTHRETQYF.

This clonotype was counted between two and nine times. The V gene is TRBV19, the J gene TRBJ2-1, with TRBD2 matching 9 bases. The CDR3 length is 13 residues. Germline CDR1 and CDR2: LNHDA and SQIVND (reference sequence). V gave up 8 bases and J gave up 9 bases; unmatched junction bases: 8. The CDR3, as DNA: TGTGCCAGTCGGACTAGCGCCCCAGGTGAGCAGTTCTTC. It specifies CASRTSAPGEQFF.

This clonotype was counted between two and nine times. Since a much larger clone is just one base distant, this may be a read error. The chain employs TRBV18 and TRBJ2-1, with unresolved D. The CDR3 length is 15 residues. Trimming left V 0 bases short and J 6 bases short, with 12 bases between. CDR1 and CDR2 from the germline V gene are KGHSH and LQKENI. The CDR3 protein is CASSPPGEGFNEQFF. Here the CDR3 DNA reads TGTGCCAGCTCACCACCCGGCGAAGGATTCAATGAGCAGTTCTTC.

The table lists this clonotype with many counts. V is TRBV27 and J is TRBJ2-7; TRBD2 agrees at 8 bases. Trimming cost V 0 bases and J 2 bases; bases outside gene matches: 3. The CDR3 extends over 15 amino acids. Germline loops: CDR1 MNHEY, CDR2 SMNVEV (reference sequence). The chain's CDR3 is CASSLSAGGTYEQYF. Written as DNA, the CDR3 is TGTGCCAGCAGTTTATCCGCGGGAGGAACCTACGAGCAGTACTTC.

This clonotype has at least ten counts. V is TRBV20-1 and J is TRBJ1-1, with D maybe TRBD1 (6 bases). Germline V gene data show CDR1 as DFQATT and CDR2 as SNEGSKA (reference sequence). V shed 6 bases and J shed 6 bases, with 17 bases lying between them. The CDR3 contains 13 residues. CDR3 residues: CSAPGTPAAEAFF. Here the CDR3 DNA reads TGCAGTGCCCCAGGGACACCCGCGGCTGAAGCTTTCTTT.

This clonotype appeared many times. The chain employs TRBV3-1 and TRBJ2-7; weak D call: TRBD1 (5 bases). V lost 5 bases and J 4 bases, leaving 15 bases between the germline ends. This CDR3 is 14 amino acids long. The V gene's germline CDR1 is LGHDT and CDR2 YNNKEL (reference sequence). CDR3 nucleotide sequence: TGTGCCAGCAGCTTGCGACAGTCTCATTACGAGCAGTACTTC. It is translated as CASSLRQSHYEQYF.

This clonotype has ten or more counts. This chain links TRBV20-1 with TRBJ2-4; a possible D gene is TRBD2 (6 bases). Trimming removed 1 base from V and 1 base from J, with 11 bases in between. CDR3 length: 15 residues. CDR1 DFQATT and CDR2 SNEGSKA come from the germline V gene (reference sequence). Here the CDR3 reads CSARGGDLAKNIQYF. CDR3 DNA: TGCAGTGCTAGAGGCGGGGACCTGGCCAAAAACATTCAGTACTTC.

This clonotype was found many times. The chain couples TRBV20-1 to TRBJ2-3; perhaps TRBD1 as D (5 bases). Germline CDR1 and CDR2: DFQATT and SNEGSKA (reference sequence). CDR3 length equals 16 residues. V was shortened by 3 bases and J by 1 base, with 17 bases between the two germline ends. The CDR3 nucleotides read TGCAGTGCTAGCCCCCAAGGGGCAAGAGGCACAGATACGCAGTATTTT. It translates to CSASPQGARGTDTQYF.

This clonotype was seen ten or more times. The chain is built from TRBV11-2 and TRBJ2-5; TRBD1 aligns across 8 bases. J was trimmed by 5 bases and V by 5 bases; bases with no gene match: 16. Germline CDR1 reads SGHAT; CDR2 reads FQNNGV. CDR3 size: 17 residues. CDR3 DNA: TGTGCCAGCAGCACACCACTAGACAGGGGAGAAGGGGAGACCCAGTACTTC. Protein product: CASSTPLDRGEGETQYF.

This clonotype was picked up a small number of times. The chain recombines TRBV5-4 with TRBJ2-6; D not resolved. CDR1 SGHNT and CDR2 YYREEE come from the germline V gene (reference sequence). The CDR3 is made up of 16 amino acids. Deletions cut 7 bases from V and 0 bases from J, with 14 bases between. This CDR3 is CASSSVESSGANVLTF. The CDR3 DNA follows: TGTGCCAGCTCATCAGTGGAAAGCTCTGGGGCCAACGTCCTGACTTTC.

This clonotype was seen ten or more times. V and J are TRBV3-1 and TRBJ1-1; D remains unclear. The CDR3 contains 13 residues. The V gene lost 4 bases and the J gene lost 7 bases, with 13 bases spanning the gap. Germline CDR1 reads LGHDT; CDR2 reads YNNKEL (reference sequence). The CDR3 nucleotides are TGTGCCAGCAGCCCGGTCAGATCTGGTGAAGCTTTCTTT. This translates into CASSPVRSGEAFF.

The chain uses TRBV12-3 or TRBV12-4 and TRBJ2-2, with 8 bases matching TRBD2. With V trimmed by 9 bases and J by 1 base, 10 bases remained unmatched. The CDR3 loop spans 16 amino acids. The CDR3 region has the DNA TGTGCCAGTTCTTCGACGGGGACTAGGAACACCGGGGAGCTGTTTTTT. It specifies CASSSTGTRNTGELFF.

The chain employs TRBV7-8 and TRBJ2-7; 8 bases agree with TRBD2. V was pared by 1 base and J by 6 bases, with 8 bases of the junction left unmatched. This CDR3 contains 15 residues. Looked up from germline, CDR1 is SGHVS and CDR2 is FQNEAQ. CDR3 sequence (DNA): TGTGCCAGCAGCTTAGTTCCAGCGGGAGACTTCGAGCAGTACTTC. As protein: CASSLVPAGDFEQYF.

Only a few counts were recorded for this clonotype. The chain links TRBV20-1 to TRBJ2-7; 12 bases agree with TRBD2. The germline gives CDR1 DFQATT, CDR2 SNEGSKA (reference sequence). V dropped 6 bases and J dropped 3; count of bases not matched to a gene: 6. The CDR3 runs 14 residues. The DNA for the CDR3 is TGCAGTGCGCGGCGGACTAGCGGGAACTACGAGCAGTACTTC. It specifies CSARRTSGNYEQYF.

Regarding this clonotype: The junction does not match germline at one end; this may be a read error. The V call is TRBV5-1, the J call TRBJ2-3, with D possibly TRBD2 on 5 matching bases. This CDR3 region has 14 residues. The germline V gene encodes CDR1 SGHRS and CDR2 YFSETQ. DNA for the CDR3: TGTGCCAGCAGCGGTGCGGTCTCCCCAGATACGCAGTATTTT. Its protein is CASSGAVSPDTQYF.

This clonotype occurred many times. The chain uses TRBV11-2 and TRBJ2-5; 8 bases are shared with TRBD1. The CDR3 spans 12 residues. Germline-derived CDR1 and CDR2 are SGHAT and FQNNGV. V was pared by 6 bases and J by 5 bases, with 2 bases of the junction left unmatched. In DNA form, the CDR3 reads TGTGCCAGCAGGACAGGGGTTGAGACCCAGTACTTC. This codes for CASRTGVETQYF.